This entry features one T cell receptor beta chain sequence. This CDR3 spans 16 amino acids. Trimming removed 0 bases from V and 0 bases from J, with 6 bases in between. CDR1 is LGHNA and CDR2 is YSLEER in the germline V gene. Authors' data handling: Estimation of nucleated cell counts relied on the amplification of reference gene primers. TCRdb's table, derived via immunoSEQ multiplex PCR, lists solely in-frame clones and lacks some. Clone size and the V and J calls come from that table; the DNA yielded D and trimming. This table has some 66,000 clones, roughly nine tenths appearing once. The sample belongs to a study of blood T cell repertoires in COVID-19.

The chain carries TRBV4-3 and TRBJ1-6, with D unresolved. This receptor was identified in a human donor in a cohort sampled during active COVID-19. The sequenced material came from peripheral blood. The CDR3 is CASSQEGSSYNSPLHF. The CDR3 DNA sequence: TGCGCCAGCAGCCAAGAAGGGAGCTCCTATAATTCACCCCTCCACTTT.